This TCR beta chain is from a study of blood T cell repertoires in COVID-19. Study background: T cells, B-cell-depleted T cells, or PBMCs provided the cDNA or gDNA that served as material.

The table came from immunoSEQ multiplex PCR; TCRdb's copy has only in-frame clones and leaves some out. The table records 230,000 or so clones, 70% to 90% of them present only once. In its sample, this clone was seen once. The CDR3 consists of 14 residues. CDR1 SGHTA and CDR2 FQGNSA come from the germline V gene. The germline V and J ends were trimmed by 4 bases and 0 bases, with 9 bases remaining between them. The specimen was PBMCs or T cells enriched from blood (not recorded which). The sequence derives from a woman aged 45-60 years with acute COVID-19. The rearrangement joins TRBV7-2 to TRBJ2-5; a weak D match, TRBD1 (5 bases). DNA of the CDR3: TGTGCCAGCAGCTATCAGGGTTACCAAGAGACCCAGTACTTC. Translating gives CASSYQGYQETQYF.